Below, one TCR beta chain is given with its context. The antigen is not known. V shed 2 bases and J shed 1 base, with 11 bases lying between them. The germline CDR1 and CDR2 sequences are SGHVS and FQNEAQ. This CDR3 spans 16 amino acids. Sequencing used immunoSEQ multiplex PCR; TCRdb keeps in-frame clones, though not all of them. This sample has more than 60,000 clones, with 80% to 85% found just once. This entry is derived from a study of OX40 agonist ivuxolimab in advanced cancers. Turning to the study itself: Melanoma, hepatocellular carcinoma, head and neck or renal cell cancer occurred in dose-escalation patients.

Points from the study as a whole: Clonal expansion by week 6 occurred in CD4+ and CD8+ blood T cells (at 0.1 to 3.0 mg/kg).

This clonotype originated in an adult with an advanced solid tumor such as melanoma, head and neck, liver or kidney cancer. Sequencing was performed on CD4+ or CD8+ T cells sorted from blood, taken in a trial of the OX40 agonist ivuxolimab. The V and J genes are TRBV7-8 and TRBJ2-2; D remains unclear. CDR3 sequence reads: CASSLMWVGNTGELFF. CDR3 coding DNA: TGTGCCAGCAGCTTAATGTGGGTGGGGAACACCGGGGAGCTGTTTTTT.